This T cell receptor beta chain was sequenced for a study of PD-1 blockade in mismatch repair-deficient tumors. Study information: Enrolled about 2013-2016, patients had progressing, pretreated mismatch repair-deficient cancers of about a dozen types.

Comments on this clone: Its antigen is as yet unknown.

PCR or immunohistochemistry showed mismatch repair deficiency in every enrolled patient. Three pembrolizumab responders had their TCRs sequenced. Study-wide points: Tumor-resident clones, often absent from pretreatment blood, expanded after pembrolizumab and then contracted.

Assay: immunoSEQ multiplex PCR; the TCRdb copy retains only in-frame clones and omits some. The table includes about 68,000 clones, about 78% detected once. The sequence was obtained from an adult with mismatch repair-deficient cancer. The material was peripheral blood, obtained 2 weeks after starting pembrolizumab.

The CDR3: CASSLDRGGYGYTF. Here the CDR3 DNA reads TGTGCCAGCAGCTTAGATCGGGGCGGCTATGGCTACACCTTC. The chain carries TRBV7-2 and TRBJ1-2; maybe TRBD1 (5 bases). Germline-derived CDR1 and CDR2 are SGHTA and FQGNSA. The length of the CDR3 is 14 residues. V was pared by 1 base and J by 4 bases, with 10 bases between.